A single sample gave rise to the 9 T cell receptor beta chains below, sequenced in a study of cytomegalovirus exposure and HLA in healthy donors. The PCR used 60 Vbeta and 13 Jbeta primers. Here immunoSEQ multiplex PCR was the method, and the copy in TCRdb shows in-frame clones only, minus some. Of over 110,000 clones in the sample, about 80% were seen once. Sequencing was performed on PBMCs. These receptors were collected from a male donor in good health and CMV-seropositive.

V usage is TRBV7-9 and J usage is TRBJ2-3; TRBD2 aligns across 7 bases. Germline CDR1 and CDR2: SEHNR and FQNEAQ (reference sequence). V lost 9 bases, J lost 3 bases, and 6 bases stayed unmatched. This CDR3 is built from 13 residues. The CDR3 nucleotides are TGTGCCAGTGCTGATAGCGGGACAGATACGCAGTATTTT. Translation: CASADSGTDTQYF.

There are a few counts of this clone. The gene calls are TRBV28 and TRBJ1-5; 10 bases map to TRBD1. Trimming at V came to 6 bases and at J to 5 bases, leaving 4 bases not matched to a gene. The CDR3 loop spans 14 amino acids. CDR1 MDHEN and CDR2 SYDVKM come from the germline V gene. The CDR3 protein is CASSRGTGDQPQHF. DNA for the CDR3: TGTGCCAGCAGCCGAGGGACAGGGGATCAGCCCCAGCATTTT.

The chain recombines TRBV10-3 with TRBJ2-2; 8 positions agree with TRBD1. This CDR3 contains 15 residues. V lost 10 bases, J lost 1 base, and 8 bases stayed unmatched. Germline V lookup: CDR1 ENHRY, CDR2 SYGVKD. Written as DNA, the CDR3 is TGTGCCACCTCTCGACAGGGGAGGAACACCGGGGAGCTGTTTTTT. As protein: CATSRQGRNTGELFF.

This clone was picked up one time. The chain uses TRBV5-4 and TRBJ2-3, with 10 bases that match TRBD2. V gave up 4 bases and J gave up 6 bases; unmatched junction bases: 11. CDR3 length equals 16 residues. Per the germline V gene, CDR1 is SGHNT and CDR2 is YYREEE (reference sequence). CDR3 sequence (DNA): TGTGCCAGCAGCGAAGGGGGCGGGACTAGCGCTGATACGCAGTATTTT. Translating it yields CASSEGGGTSADTQYF. Supplemented by reference TRBV5-4 and TRBJ2-3, the full variable domain reads ETGVTQSPTHLIKTRGQQVTLRCSSQSGHNTVSWYQQALGQGPQFIFQYYREEENGRGNFPPRFSGLQFPNYSSELNVNALELDDSALYLCASSEGGGTSADTQYFGPGTRLTVL.

The chain recombines TRBV9 with TRBJ2-5; 8 nucleotides match TRBD2. The tail of the sequence fits TRBJ2-7 better, so the J call may be wrong. CDR1 is SGDLS and CDR2 is YYNGEE in the germline V gene. The CDR3 is made up of 18 amino acids. For the CDR3, the DNA is TGTGCCAGCAGCTTGTATGATTTCGGGGGGGCAGAGAGAGGCGAGCAGTACTTC. Translating it yields CASSLYDFGGAERGEQYF.

This clone has only one observation. CDR3 nucleotide sequence: TGCGCCAGCAGCACGGGGACTAGCGGGGGGTGGAATGAGCAGTTCTTC. Translated: CASSTGTSGGWNEQFF. The chain recombines TRBV5-1 with TRBJ2-1; TRBD2 aligns across 15 bases. Trimming cost V 4 bases and J 7 bases; bases outside gene matches: 6. This CDR3 is built from 16 residues. Germline assignment: CDR1 SGHRS and CDR2 YFSETQ.

The chain employs TRBV5-1 and TRBJ2-4; D possibly corresponds to TRBD2 (6 bases). The V end was cut by 5 bases, the J end by 1 base, with 19 bases between. Germline values: CDR1 SGHRS, CDR2 YFSETQ. The CDR3 runs 17 residues. CDR3 coding DNA: TGCGCCAGCAGTAGGGGTTCGGGGGAAAGGGCCAAAAACATTCAGTACTTC. Translated, it gives CASSRGSGERAKNIQYF.

The chain combines TRBV12-5 with TRBJ2-7, with D possibly being TRBD2 (5 bases). Germline V gene lookup returns CDR1 LGHNT and CDR2 FRNRAP. V lost 6 bases and J 6 bases, leaving 21 bases between the germline ends. There are 15 residues in the CDR3. This chain's CDR3 is CASGRTLLVLCEQYF. CDR3 coding DNA: TGTGCTAGTGGACGGACTCTGCTAGTGCTCTGCGAGCAGTACTTC.

The chain has TRBV18 and TRBJ2-3; TRBD1 is a possible D gene (5 bases). Germline V gene sequence: CDR1 KGHSH, CDR2 LQKENI. The CDR3 contains 15 residues. Trimming shortened V by 4 bases and J by 2 bases, and 13 bases separated the two germline ends. In DNA form, the CDR3 reads TGTGCCAGCTCACGAGACAGCTCTGACACAGATACGCAGTATTTT. This sequence encodes CASSRDSSDTDTQYF.